Following are 20 T cell receptor beta chains from one sample sequenced in a study of PD-1 blockade in classical Hodgkin lymphoma. Every one of the patients relapsed after autologous stem cell transplantation (brentuximab vedotin exposure was variable). The assay was immunoSEQ multiplex PCR, and TCRdb's table has in-frame clones only and misses some. The table includes 66,000 or so clones, 71% detected once. The sequenced sample was peripheral blood mononuclear cells (PBMCs), obtained before the second cycle of nivolumab. These receptors came from a human donor with classical Hodgkin lymphoma.

This clone is medium-sized (0.01 to 0.1%) by share. The chain recombines TRBV2 with TRBJ2-7; TRBD2 might be the D (5 bases). The CDR3 consists of 13 residues. Trimming pared 5 bases from V and 6 bases from J, leaving 14 bases between. In germline, CDR1 is SNHLY, CDR2 FYNNEI. The CDR3 DNA reads as TGTGCCAGCAGTACGAGGGTAGTGTTCGAGCAGTACTTC. Amino acids: CASSTRVVFEQYF.

CDR3 in amino acids: CASSPTRGNTEAFF. The CDR3 bases are TGCGCCAGCAGCCCCACGCGCGGGAACACTGAAGCTTTCTTT. This chain connects TRBV4-1 to TRBJ1-1; no clear D gene. Germline V CDR1 and CDR2: MGHRA, YSYEKL. CDR3 length equals 14 residues. The V end lost 4 bases, the J end lost 1 base, and 10 bases lay between the germline ends.

The chain employs TRBV30 and TRBJ1-1, with 7 bases that match TRBD1. The CDR3 has 13 residues. The V gene's germline CDR1 is GTSNPN and CDR2 SVGIG (reference sequence). The V and J ends lost 5 bases and 5 bases, in that order; junction bases with no gene match: 8. The CDR3 region is CAWEGAGGTEAFF. CDR3 DNA: TGTGCCTGGGAGGGGGCCGGTGGGACTGAAGCTTTCTTT.

The chain carries TRBV18 and TRBJ1-1; 10 bases are shared with TRBD1. The V segment lost 3 bases and the J segment 3 bases; nucleotides outside the gene matches: 7. The length of the CDR3 is 16 residues. CDR1 is KGHSH, CDR2 LQKENI, per germline. CDR3 loop: CASSPRQGARYTEAFF. The DNA of the CDR3 is TGTGCCAGCTCACCTCGACAGGGGGCGCGTTACACTGAAGCTTTCTTT.

The chain combines TRBV19 with TRBJ1-2, with D unresolved. The V and J ends lost 5 bases and 0 bases respectively, with 10 bases between them. The CDR3 runs 14 residues. CDR1 is LNHDA, CDR2 SQIVND, per germline (reference sequence). The CDR3, as DNA: TGTGCCAGTAGTTCGAATGGGGCTAACTATGGCTACACCTTC. Protein product: CASSSNGANYGYTF.

The rearrangement joins TRBV15 to TRBJ1-3; a possible D gene is TRBD1 (6 bases). Per the germline V gene, CDR1 is LNHNV and CDR2 is YYDKDF (reference sequence). V was cut by 3 bases and J by 2 bases, with 11 bases left in between. There are 15 residues in the CDR3. The CDR3 nucleotides read TGTGCCACCAGCAGTCAGGGGAGGACTGGAAACACCATATATTTT. Translated: CATSSQGRTGNTIYF.

V usage is TRBV9 and J usage is TRBJ1-3, with TRBD1 matching 7 bases. The J segment lost 4 bases and the V segment lost 4 bases, leaving 14 bases of the junction unmatched. The CDR3 is 17 residues long. In germline, CDR1 is SGDLS, CDR2 YYNGEE. CDR3 nucleotide sequence: TGTGCCAGCAGCTCCCCGCGACAGGGACTCTCAGGAAACACCATATATTTT. Its protein is CASSSPRQGLSGNTIYF.

The rearrangement links TRBV9 to TRBJ2-2; D gene uncertain. Trimming took 0 bases from V and 7 from J, leaving 7 bases between them. Germline V lookup: CDR1 SGDLS, CDR2 YYNGEE. The CDR3 spans 13 residues. CDR3 in DNA: TGTGCCAGCAGCGTAGATGTGCGCGGGGAGCTGTTTTTT. Translating gives CASSVDVRGELFF.

This clone has more than one count but fewer than ten. The chain carries TRBV7-9 and TRBJ2-1; 7 nucleotides agree with TRBD2. V was clipped by 5 bases and J by 1 base; unmatched bases: 11. The V gene's germline CDR1 is SEHNR and CDR2 FQNEAQ (reference sequence). The CDR3 sequence is 17 residues long. CDR3 protein: CASSLQATGGSYNEQFF. CDR3 nucleotide sequence: TGTGCCAGCAGCCTTCAGGCGACCGGGGGGTCCTACAATGAGCAGTTCTTC.

The rearrangement joins TRBV6-5 to TRBJ2-2; D ambiguous. Germline V gene lookup returns CDR1 MNHEY and CDR2 SVGAGI. The CDR3 sequence is 13 residues long. V lost 2 bases and J lost 6, with 7 bases in between. CDR3 in amino acids: CASSYDGPGELFF. As DNA, the CDR3 is TGTGCCAGCAGTTACGATGGACCCGGGGAGCTGTTTTTT.

The chain combines TRBV30 with TRBJ1-6; D is possibly TRBD1 (6 bases). This CDR3 has 13 amino acids. Germline values: CDR1 GTSNPN, CDR2 SVGIG (reference sequence). V lost 4 bases, J lost 9 bases, and 13 bases lay in between. This CDR3 is CAWKGDGGSPLHF. CDR3 DNA sequence: TGTGCCTGGAAGGGGGACGGGGGTTCACCCCTCCACTTT.

The chain joins TRBV19 to TRBJ1-2, with D possibly matching TRBD1 (5 bases). V was pared by 3 bases and J by 4 bases, with 18 bases between. This CDR3 has 16 residues. Germline V gene sequence: CDR1 LNHDA, CDR2 SQIVND (reference sequence). CDR3 DNA: TGTGCCAGTAGTATGTCGGGGGGGATGGGGCTCTATGGCTACACCTTC. Its protein product is CASSMSGGMGLYGYTF.

This clone was seen only once. CDR3 sequence (DNA): TGTGCCAGCAGTTACTCGGTCGGGGTCCAAGAGACCCAGTACTTC. Residues: CASSYSVGVQETQYF. The V call is TRBV6-5, the J call TRBJ2-5, with D possibly being TRBD2 (5 bases). CDR3 length: 15 residues. Germline CDR1 and CDR2: MNHEY and SVGAGI. Trimming removed 0 bases at V and 1 base at J, with 9 bases between.

The gene calls are TRBV5-1 and TRBJ2-7; D not certain. Trimming took 5 bases from V and 5 from J, leaving 20 bases between them. Germline V gene lookup returns CDR1 SGHRS and CDR2 YFSETQ. This CDR3 contains 15 residues. Here the CDR3 DNA reads TGCGCCAGCAGTCGGTCCGACGGATCCGAGAACGAGCAGTACTTC. Translating gives CASSRSDGSENEQYF.

V and J are TRBV2 and TRBJ2-1; D is unclear. The CDR3 is made up of 12 amino acids. Between the trimmed V and J ends, which lost 6 bases and 8 bases, there was a span of 11 bases. Germline V CDR1 and CDR2: SNHLY, FYNNEI. CDR3 DNA sequence: TGTGCCAGCAGCATCACCGGACATGAGCAGTTCTTC. Its translation is CASSITGHEQFF.

The chain joins TRBV28 to TRBJ1-1; D not certain. Trimming removed 1 base from V and 4 bases from J, with 4 bases in between. Germline V gene data show CDR1 as MDHEN and CDR2 as SYDVKM. There are 12 residues in the CDR3. This CDR3 is CASSLYRTEAFF. CDR3 bases: TGTGCCAGCAGTTTATATCGCACTGAAGCTTTCTTT.

This chain joins TRBV11-2 and TRBJ2-1; perhaps TRBD2 as D (7 bases). Between the trimmed V and J ends, which lost 5 bases and 12 bases, there was a span of 14 bases. CDR3 size: 12 residues. Germline assignment: CDR1 SGHAT and CDR2 FQNNGV. The CDR3 sequence: CASSPGGGLQFF. The CDR3 nucleotides read TGTGCCAGCAGCCCCGGCGGGGGCTTGCAGTTCTTC.

This clone showed up just a few times. The chain links TRBV29-1 to TRBJ1-2, with TRBD1 as a possible D gene (5 bases). There are 16 residues in the CDR3. The V and J ends lost 3 bases and 2 bases respectively, with 19 bases between them. The germline V gene encodes CDR1 SQVTM and CDR2 ANQGSEA. In DNA, the CDR3 is TGCAGCGTTGATCAAGGGGCGAAATCAACCAACTATGGCTACACCTTC. Its protein product is CSVDQGAKSTNYGYTF.

This rearrangement joins TRBV30 to TRBJ2-7; D perhaps matches TRBD1 (5 bases). Germline V lookup: CDR1 GTSNPN, CDR2 SVGIG (reference sequence). Trimming cost V 3 bases and J 4 bases, with 10 bases left between them. This CDR3 is 12 amino acids long. The CDR3 region is CAWSLKGYEQYF. CDR3 nucleotides: TGTGCCTGGAGCTTAAAGGGGTACGAGCAGTACTTC.

The chain employs TRBV27 and TRBJ1-2; TRBD1 might be the D (5 bases). Looked up from germline, CDR1 is MNHEY and CDR2 is SMNVEV (reference sequence). Trimming removed 4 bases from V and 4 bases from J, with 13 bases in between. The CDR3 has 14 amino acids. The CDR3 loop is CASSWGELGYGYTF. The CDR3 DNA sequence: TGTGCCAGCAGTTGGGGGGAATTGGGCTATGGCTACACCTTC.